This TCR beta chain was obtained from a study of shared clonotypes between healthy human individuals. The overall study: Aged 18 to 49, the donors were a couple of women and a few men.

Study-wide results and caveats: Naive subsets usually exceeded memory subsets in estimated richness. Relative to their counterparts shared across all four donors, non-shared clonotypes exhibited diminished generation probabilities.

This clone has just a few counts. Its cognate antigen is unknown. Every subset had its genomic DNA shared out evenly among several immunoSEQ plates. This table comes from immunoSEQ multiplex PCR, and its TCRdb copy is limited to in-frame clones, with some not included. The data hold about 1 million clones, with approximately 70% observed a single time. Germline values: CDR1 SNHLY, CDR2 FYNNEI. CDR3 size: 14 residues. Trimming took 1 base from V and 7 from J; bases not matched to a gene: 4. This sequence originates from a man aged 18 to 30 in good health. The source material was memory CD4+ T cells sorted from blood. The subset: CD45RA-negative fraction. This chain links TRBV2 with TRBJ2-7, with TRBD2 identical over 10 bases. In nucleotides, the CDR3 is TGTGCCAGCAGTGAAGTGCTAGCGGGAGCTGAGCAGTACTTC. Its translation: CASSEVLAGAEQYF.